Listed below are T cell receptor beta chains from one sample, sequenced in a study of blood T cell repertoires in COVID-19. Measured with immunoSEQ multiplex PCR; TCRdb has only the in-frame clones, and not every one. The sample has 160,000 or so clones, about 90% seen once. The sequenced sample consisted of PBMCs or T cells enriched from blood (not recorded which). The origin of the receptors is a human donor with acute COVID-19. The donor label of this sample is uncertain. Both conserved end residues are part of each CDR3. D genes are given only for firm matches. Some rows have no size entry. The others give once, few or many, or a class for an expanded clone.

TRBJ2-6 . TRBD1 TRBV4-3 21 CASSQVNANRGLPSGANVLTF TGCGCCAGCAGCCAAGTTAATGCCAACAGGGGCTTGCCATCTGGGGCCAACGTCCTGACTTTC
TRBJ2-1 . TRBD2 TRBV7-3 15 CASSASSGGWDEQFF TGTGCCAGCAGCGCCTCTAGCGGGGGCTGGGATGAGCAGTTCTTC
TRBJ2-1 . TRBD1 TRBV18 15 CASSPRPDRDNEQFF TGTGCCAGCTCACCTCGCCCTGACAGGGACAATGAGCAGTTCTTC
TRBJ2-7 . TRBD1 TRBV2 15 CASSGGTGNPHEQYF TGTGCCAGCAGTGGGGGGACAGGGAATCCCCACGAGCAGTACTTC
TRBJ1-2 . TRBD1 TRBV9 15 CASSVDNRGNHGYTF TGTGCCAGCAGCGTAGATAACAGGGGGAATCATGGCTACACCTTC
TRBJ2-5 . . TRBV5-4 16 CASSLNRGGKVATQYF TGTGCCAGCAGCTTGAACAGGGGAGGAAAGGTGGCGACCCAGTACTTC
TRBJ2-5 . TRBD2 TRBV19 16 CASSMSRTSGEETQYF TGTGCCAGTAGTATGAGTCGGACTAGCGGGGAAGAGACCCAGTACTTC
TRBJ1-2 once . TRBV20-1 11 CSARHIYGYTF TGCAGTGCTCGCCACATTTATGGCTACACCTTC
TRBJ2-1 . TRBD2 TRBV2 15 CASRGLAGGQGEQFF TGTGCCAGCAGGGGACTAGCGGGGGGGCAGGGTGAGCAGTTCTTC
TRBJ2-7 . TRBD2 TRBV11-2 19 CASSPHWTSGGRSSYEQYF TGTGCCAGCAGCCCCCATTGGACTAGCGGGGGCCGAAGCTCCTACGAGCAGTACTTC
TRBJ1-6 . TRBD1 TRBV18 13 CASSPQGDSPLHF TGTGCCAGCTCACCCCAGGGGGATTCACCCCTCCACTTT
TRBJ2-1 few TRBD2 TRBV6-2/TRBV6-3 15 CASSLAGGPYNEQFF TGTGCCAGCAGTCTAGCGGGGGGACCCTACAATGAGCAGTTCTTC
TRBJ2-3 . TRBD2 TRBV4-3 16 CASSQVRGGALDTQYF TGCGCCAGCAGCCAAGTTCGCGGGGGGGCTCTAGATACGCAGTATTTT
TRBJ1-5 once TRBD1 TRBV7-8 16 CASSLTGGGNNQPQHF TGTGCCAGCAGCTTGACTGGAGGGGGCAACAATCAGCCCCAGCATTTT
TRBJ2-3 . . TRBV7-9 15 CASSLAGHHTDTQYF TGTGCCAGCAGCTTAGCGGGGCATCACACAGATACGCAGTATTTT
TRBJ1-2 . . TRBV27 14 CASSSSGNNYGYTF TGTGCCAGCAGTTCCTCGGGGAACAACTATGGCTACACCTTC
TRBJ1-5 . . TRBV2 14 CASTDGQSNQPQHF TGTGCCAGCACCGACGGACAAAGCAATCAGCCCCAGCATTTT
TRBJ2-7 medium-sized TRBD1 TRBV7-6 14 CASSLGQGFHEQYF TGTGCCAGCAGCTTAGGACAGGGTTTCCACGAGCAGTACTTC
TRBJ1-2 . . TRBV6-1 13 CASSEGRSYGYTF TGTGCCAGCAGTGAGGGGCGGTCCTATGGCTACACCTTC
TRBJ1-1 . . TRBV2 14 CASRGRTVNTEAFF TGTGCCAGCAGGGGGCGGACAGTGAACACTGAAGCTTTCTTT
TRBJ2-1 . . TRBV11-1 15 CASSLEGGSYNEQFF TGTGCCAGCAGCCTAGAAGGAGGCTCCTACAATGAGCAGTTCTTC
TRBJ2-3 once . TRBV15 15 CATSTRAGPTDTQYF TGTGCCACCAGCACCCGAGCAGGGCCCACAGATACGCAGTATTTT
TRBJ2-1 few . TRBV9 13 CASSTRDYNEQFF TGTGCCAGCAGCACCCGGGACTACAATGAGCAGTTCTTC
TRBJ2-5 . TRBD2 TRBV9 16 CASSVGTSGSQETQYF TGTGCCAGCAGCGTAGGGACTAGCGGGAGCCAAGAGACCCAGTACTTC
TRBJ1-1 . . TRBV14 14 CASRRQGRNTEAFF TGTGCCAGCAGACGCCAGGGGAGGAACACTGAAGCTTTCTTT
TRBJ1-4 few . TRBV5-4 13 CASRQGMDEKLFF TGTGCCTCCCGTCAGGGTATGGATGAAAAACTGTTTTTT
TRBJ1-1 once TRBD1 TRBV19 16 CASSAYERTGGPEAFF TGTGCCAGTAGTGCATACGAAAGAACAGGGGGTCCTGAAGCTTTCTTT
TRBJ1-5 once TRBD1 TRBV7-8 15 CASSVYRGRGQPQHF TGTGCCAGCAGCGTCTACAGGGGAAGGGGTCAGCCCCAGCATTTT
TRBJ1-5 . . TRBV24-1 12 CATRQGDQPQHF TGTGCCACTAGACAAGGGGATCAGCCCCAGCATTTT
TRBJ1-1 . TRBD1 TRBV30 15 CAWSPSGTVNTEAFF TGTGCCTGGAGCCCTTCCGGGACAGTGAACACTGAAGCTTTCTTT
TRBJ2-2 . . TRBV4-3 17 CASSQGSGGANTGELFF TGCGCCAGCAGCCAAGGGTCCGGGGGAGCGAACACCGGGGAGCTGTTTTTT